This TCR beta chain came from a study of T cell responses to AZD1222 COVID-19 vaccine. Sequencing used immunoSEQ multiplex PCR; TCRdb keeps in-frame clones, though not all of them. Of over 140,000 clones listed, 80% to 95% were seen once; the top ten hold 3.5% to 4.5%. Pooling of second doses given at about 4 or about 12 weeks was done. Study-wide results and limits: White British ancestry dominated among donors, who included more females, and clonal diversity was possibly underestimated. Spike-specific TCR breadth and depth rose after two AZD1222 doses.

The germline CDR1 and CDR2 sequences are SGHAT and FQNNGV. The CDR3 consists of 18 residues. V shed 4 bases and J shed 2 bases, with 21 bases lying between them. As to this clone: Its antigen is not identified.

V is TRBV11-2 and J is TRBJ2-1; TRBD1 is a possible D gene (5 bases). The TCR comes from an adult who received the AZD1222 COVID-19 vaccine. The sample here was peripheral blood, taken 28 days after the second AZD1222 dose. The CDR3 coding sequence is TGTGCCAGCAGCTCCGAAGCCCCGCCCAGGGTAACCTACAATGAGCAGTTCTTC. Translated: CASSSEAPPRVTYNEQFF.